Below, 15 T cell receptor beta chains from the same sample are listed, as sequenced in a study of identical twins. One entry per CDR3 protein results from TCRdb running MiXCR on the 5' RACE reads. The repertoire holds 1.5 million to 2 million distinct CDR3 sequences, with about 31% as singletons. The specimen sequenced was cord blood. Receptors originate from a newborn girl in good health.

This clonotype was counted between two and nine times. V gene TRBV29-1 combines with J gene TRBJ1-2; possible D gene TRBD1, 6 bases. Per the germline V gene, CDR1 is SQVTM and CDR2 is ANQGSEA. Deletions cut 7 bases from V and 8 bases from J, with 17 bases between. The CDR3 totals 12 residues. For the CDR3, the DNA is TGCAGCGGTCATGGGGGGGCTGGGGGCTACACCTTC. It translates to CSGHGGAGGYTF.

Written as DNA, the CDR3 is TGTGCCAGCAGCGATTCTGACAGGGGGTTTTGGCAGCCCCAGCATTTT. The encoded protein is CASSDSDRGFWQPQHF. This sequence joins TRBV21-1 and TRBJ1-5; the table calls TRBD1, which could not be checked here. TRBV21-1 is labeled a pseudogene. The CDR3 extends over 16 amino acids.

This chain uses TRBV2 with TRBJ1-2, with unresolved D. Trimming pared 9 bases from V and 2 bases from J, leaving 7 bases between. In germline, CDR1 is SNHLY, CDR2 FYNNEI. The CDR3 is 11 amino acids. The CDR3 loop is CASHKNYGYTF. The CDR3 region has the DNA TGTGCCAGTCACAAAAACTATGGCTACACCTTC.

The rearrangement links TRBV5-1 to TRBJ1-3; D remains unclear. The CDR3 totals 15 residues. V was cut by 0 bases and J by 2 bases, with 9 bases left in between. The germline V gene encodes CDR1 SGHRS and CDR2 YFSETQ. The DNA for the CDR3 is TGCGCCAGCAGCTTGGTCTCTCCACCTGGAAACACCATATATTTT. This gives the protein CASSLVSPPGNTIYF.

This clonotype was detected only a few times. This chain uses TRBV7-2 with TRBJ2-7; 9 nucleotides line up with TRBD2. Germline V gives CDR1 SGHTA, CDR2 FQGNSA. The CDR3 extends over 16 amino acids. Losses at the gene ends were 5 bases for V and 5 bases for J; bases not matched to a gene: 13. The CDR3 sequence is CASSALGASGAHEQYF. The DNA for the CDR3 is TGTGCCAGCAGCGCTCTCGGGGCTAGCGGGGCCCACGAGCAGTACTTC. Full variable domain (remainder filled in from reference TRBV7-2 and TRBJ2-7): GAGVSQSPSNKVTEKGKDVELRCDPISGHTALYWYRQSLGQGLEFLIYFQGNSAPDKSGLPSDRFSAERTGGSVSTLTIQRTQQEDSAVYLCASSALGASGAHEQYFGPGTRLTVT.

The rearrangement links TRBV20-1 to TRBJ2-1, with no clear D. CDR3 length: 16 residues. The V end lost 3 bases, the J end lost 3 bases, and 18 bases lay between the germline ends. Germline lookup yields CDR1 DFQATT and CDR2 SNEGSKA (reference sequence). The CDR3 spells CSASPVYGRHYNEQFF. In nucleotides, the CDR3 is TGCAGTGCTAGTCCGGTCTACGGAAGACACTACAATGAGCAGTTCTTC.

This clonotype was seen more than once but under ten times. The J gene is TRBJ2-7, the V gene TRBV9, with 12 bases identical to TRBD2. Per the germline V gene, CDR1 is SGDLS and CDR2 is YYNGEE. The ends lost 4 bases at V and 4 bases at J; junction bases unmatched: 9. The CDR3 has 16 amino acids. CDR3: CASSPQTSGGFYEQYF. DNA of the CDR3: TGTGCCAGCAGCCCCCAGACTAGCGGGGGCTTTTACGAGCAGTACTTC.

This clonotype was counted between two and nine times. This chain joins TRBV4-2 and TRBJ2-1; 8 nucleotides align to TRBD1. The DNA end favors TRBJ2-7, so the J call may be wrong. In germline, CDR1 is LGHNA, CDR2 YNFKEQ. The CDR3 consists of 15 residues. In nucleotides, the CDR3 is TGTGCCAGCAGCCTTCACATGGCAGGGGGCAATGAGCAGTACTTC. Translating it yields CASSLHMAGGNEQYF.

A word on this clonotype: The junction differs from germline at one of its ends, possibly a read error. The genes are TRBV5-6 and TRBJ2-7, with 9 nucleotides matching TRBD2. This CDR3 is built from 14 residues. Germline CDR1 is SGHDT and CDR2 is YYEEEE. In DNA, the CDR3 is TGTGCCACCAGCTTTAGCGGGAGAGACTACGAGCAGTACTTC. It specifies CATSFSGRDYEQYF.

This clonotype was found many times. The J gene is TRBJ2-7, the V gene TRBV29-1; 13 positions match TRBD2. V trimming: 1 base; J trimming: 3 bases; junction bases outside the gene matches: 9. Germline V gene data show CDR1 as SQVTM and CDR2 as ANQGSEA. This CDR3 region has 17 residues. The CDR3: CSVEVIAGTSGNYEQYF. The CDR3 DNA reads as TGCAGCGTTGAAGTAATTGCCGGGACTAGCGGGAACTACGAGCAGTACTTC.

This clonotype has just a few counts. The genes are TRBV4-2 and TRBJ2-5; 9 positions agree with TRBD2. The trim removed 2 bases at V and 4 bases at J, leaving 2 bases unmatched. CDR1 and CDR2 (germline): LGHNA, YNFKEQ. This CDR3 is built from 14 residues. CDR3 coding DNA: TGTGCCAGCAGCCAAAGGGGACTAGCAGAGACCCAGTACTTC. This translates into CASSQRGLAETQYF.

Here the CDR3 reads CASSQERRLARSYNEQFF. The CDR3 nucleotides are TGTGCCAGCAGCCAAGAGAGGAGACTAGCCCGATCCTACAATGAGCAGTTCTTC. V gene TRBV3-1 combines with J gene TRBJ2-1, with 7 nucleotides matching TRBD2. This CDR3 comprises 18 residues. CDR1 is LGHDT, CDR2 YNNKEL, per germline (reference sequence). V lost 0 bases and J lost 1; bases outside the gene matches: 9.

The CDR3 protein is CASSGRAANTEAFF. Written as DNA, the CDR3 is TGTGCCAGCTCTGGGCGGGCCGCCAACACTGAAGCTTTCTTT. This chain joins TRBV28 and TRBJ1-1; D unclear. V was pared by 8 bases and J by 2 bases, with 15 bases between. The CDR3 is 14 residues long. CDR1 is MDHEN, CDR2 SYDVKM, per germline. Full variable domain (outside the CDR3, taken from reference TRBV28 and TRBJ1-1): DVKVTQSSRYLVKRTGEKVFLECVQDMDHENMFWYRQDPGLGLRLIYFSYDVKMKEKGDIPEGYSVSREKKERFSLILESASTNQTSMYLCASSGRAANTEAFFGQGTRLTVV.

The CDR3 DNA reads as TGTGCCAGCAGCCCCACCGACAGCTTAACCTATGGCTACACCTTC. This gives the protein CASSPTDSLTYGYTF. The chain has TRBV9 and TRBJ1-2, with a weak D call TRBD1 (5 bases). V was shortened by 4 bases and J by 4 bases, with 17 bases between the two germline ends. Germline V gene lookup returns CDR1 SGDLS and CDR2 YYNGEE. This CDR3 comprises 15 residues.

This clonotype showed up just a few times. The chain couples TRBV3-1 to TRBJ2-5; D not resolved. The CDR3 length is 13 residues. CDR1 and CDR2 from the germline V gene are LGHDT and YNNKEL (reference sequence). Trimming removed 7 bases from V and 5 bases from J, with 14 bases in between. CDR3 sequence reads: CASTPLPGETQYF. The CDR3 nucleotides read TGTGCCAGCACGCCTCTCCCTGGCGAGACCCAGTACTTC.